The TCR beta chain under discussion was sequenced for a study of T-cell memory formation after mild COVID-19. V dropped 4 bases and J dropped 6 bases, with 15 bases sitting between them. This CDR3 has 14 residues. TCRdb independently ran MiXCR on the 5' RACE reads; one entry per CDR3 protein. The sample lists around 340,000 distinct CDR3 sequences; 10% to 15% were seen once. The chain uses TRBV12-3 or TRBV12-4 and TRBJ1-2; D gene unclear. Sample: PBMCs or a T cell subset sorted from them (not recorded which). The receptor comes from a man aged 18 to 30 who had mild COVID-19 (a few samples of this study predate the infection). Cell type and time point are not known. CDR3 amino acids: CASSWVTIGNGYTF. CDR3 bases: TGTGCCAGCAGTTGGGTGACGATAGGGAATGGCTACACCTTC.